The TCR beta chain under discussion was sequenced for a study of control samples from healthy donors and cancer patients. V was pared by 6 bases and J by 2 bases, with 2 bases between. The CDR3 has 11 residues. Germline values: CDR1 MNHEY, CDR2 SMNVEV (reference sequence). Clones were read by immunoSEQ multiplex PCR, and TCRdb kept only the in-frame ones, dropping some. Among some 120,000 clones, approximately 92% were seen once, and the ten largest hold roughly 2.5%. The sequencing input was blood. This sequence was found in a young man in good health. The chain recombines TRBV27 with TRBJ1-5; D ambiguous. The CDR3 region is CASRGNQPQHF. Written as DNA, the CDR3 is TGTGCCAGCAGGGGCAATCAGCCCCAGCATTTT.